This T cell receptor (beta chain) appears in the sequencing data of a study of blood T cell repertoires in COVID-19. Clones were read by immunoSEQ multiplex PCR, and TCRdb kept only the in-frame ones, dropping some. The data show hundreds of thousands of clones, with 85% to 90% seen just once and around 1.1% held by the top ten. This clone was recorded only once. The TCR originated in a man aged 25 to 45 who had recovered from COVID-19. What was sequenced was PBMCs or T cells enriched from blood (not recorded which).

CDR3 protein: CAWSRTGAYSNQPQHF. CDR3 bases: TGTGCCTGGAGTAGGACAGGGGCGTATAGCAATCAGCCCCAGCATTTT. This chain connects TRBV30 to TRBJ1-5; TRBD1 matches 9 bases. The CDR3 has 16 residues. V shed 2 bases and J 0 bases; nucleotides not matched to a gene: 5. Per germline, CDR1 GTSNPN and CDR2 SVGIG (reference sequence).